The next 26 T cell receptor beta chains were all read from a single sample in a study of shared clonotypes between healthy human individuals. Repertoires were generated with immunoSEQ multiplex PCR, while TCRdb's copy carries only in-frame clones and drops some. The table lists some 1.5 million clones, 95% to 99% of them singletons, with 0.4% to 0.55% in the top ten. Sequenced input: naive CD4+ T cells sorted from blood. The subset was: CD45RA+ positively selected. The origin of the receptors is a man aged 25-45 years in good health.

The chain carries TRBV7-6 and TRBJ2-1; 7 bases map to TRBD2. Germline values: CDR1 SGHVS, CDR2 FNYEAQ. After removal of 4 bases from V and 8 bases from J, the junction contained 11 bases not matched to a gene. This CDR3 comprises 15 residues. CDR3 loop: CASSSTSLSVDEQFF. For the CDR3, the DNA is TGTGCCAGCAGCTCGACTAGCTTATCGGTCGATGAGCAGTTCTTC.

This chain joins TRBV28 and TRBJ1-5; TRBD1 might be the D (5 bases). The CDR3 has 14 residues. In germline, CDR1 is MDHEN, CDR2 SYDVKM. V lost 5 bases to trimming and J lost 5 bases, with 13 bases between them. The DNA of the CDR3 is TGTGCCAGCAGTAAGTGGCAGGGCGATCAGCCCCAGCATTTT. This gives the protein CASSKWQGDQPQHF.

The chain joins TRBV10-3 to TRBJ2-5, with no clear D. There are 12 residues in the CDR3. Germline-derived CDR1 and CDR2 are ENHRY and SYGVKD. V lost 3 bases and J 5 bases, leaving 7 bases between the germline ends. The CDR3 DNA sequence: TGTGCCATCAGTGAAATTATGGAGACCCAGTACTTC. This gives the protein CAISEIMETQYF.

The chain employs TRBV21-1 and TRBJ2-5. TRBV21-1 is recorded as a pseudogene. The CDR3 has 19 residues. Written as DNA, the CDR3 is TGTGCCAGCAGCCCCTCTGGGATCTCCCTGTCCATGTCCCAAGAGACCCAGTACTTC. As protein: CASSPSGISLSMSQETQYF.

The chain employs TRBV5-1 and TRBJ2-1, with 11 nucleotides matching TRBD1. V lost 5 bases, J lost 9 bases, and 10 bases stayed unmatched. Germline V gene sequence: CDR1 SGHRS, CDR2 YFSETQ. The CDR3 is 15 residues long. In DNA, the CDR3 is TGCGCCAGCAGTCTCCGGGACAGGGGGTCAGCTGAGCAGTTCTTC. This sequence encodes CASSLRDRGSAEQFF.

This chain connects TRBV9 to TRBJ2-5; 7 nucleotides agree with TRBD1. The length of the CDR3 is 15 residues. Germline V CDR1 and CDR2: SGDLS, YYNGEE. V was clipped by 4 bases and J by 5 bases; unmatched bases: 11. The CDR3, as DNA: TGTGCCAGCAGCCCGCGGACAGGCGACGCGGAGACCCAGTACTTC. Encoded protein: CASSPRTGDAETQYF.

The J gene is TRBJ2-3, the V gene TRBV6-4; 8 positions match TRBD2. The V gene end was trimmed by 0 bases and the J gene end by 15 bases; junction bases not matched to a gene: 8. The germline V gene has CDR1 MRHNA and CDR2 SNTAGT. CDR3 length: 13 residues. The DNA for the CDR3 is TGTGCCAGCAGTGACTCCCCCGGGACTAGAAAATATTTT. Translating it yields CASSDSPGTRKYF.

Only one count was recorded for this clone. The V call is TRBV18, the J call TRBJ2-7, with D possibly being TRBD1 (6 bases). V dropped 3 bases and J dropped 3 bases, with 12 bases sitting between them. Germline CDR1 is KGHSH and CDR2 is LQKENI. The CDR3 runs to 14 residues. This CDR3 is CASSPQGNLYEQYF. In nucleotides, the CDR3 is TGTGCCAGCTCACCGCAGGGGAATCTCTACGAGCAGTACTTC.

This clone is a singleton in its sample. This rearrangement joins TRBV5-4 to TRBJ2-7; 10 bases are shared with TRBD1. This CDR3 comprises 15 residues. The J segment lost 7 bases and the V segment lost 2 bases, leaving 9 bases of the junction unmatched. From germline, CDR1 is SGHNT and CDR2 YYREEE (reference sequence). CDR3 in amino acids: CASSFRDRGLGEQYF. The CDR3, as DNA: TGTGCCAGCAGCTTCCGGGACAGGGGCTTGGGGGAGCAGTACTTC.

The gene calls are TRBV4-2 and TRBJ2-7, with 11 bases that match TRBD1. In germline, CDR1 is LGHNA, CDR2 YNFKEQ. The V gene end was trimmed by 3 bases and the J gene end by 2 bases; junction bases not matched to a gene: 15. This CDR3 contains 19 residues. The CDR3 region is CASSQRTGGRKREPYEQYF. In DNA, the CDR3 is TGTGCCAGCAGCCAGCGGACAGGGGGCAGGAAGCGGGAACCCTACGAGCAGTACTTC.

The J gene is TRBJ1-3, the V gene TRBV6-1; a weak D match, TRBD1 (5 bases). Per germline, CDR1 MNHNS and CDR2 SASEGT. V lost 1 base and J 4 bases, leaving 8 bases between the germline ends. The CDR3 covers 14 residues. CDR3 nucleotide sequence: TGTGCCAGCAGTGAAGGACAGATAGGAAACACCATATATTTT. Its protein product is CASSEGQIGNTIYF.

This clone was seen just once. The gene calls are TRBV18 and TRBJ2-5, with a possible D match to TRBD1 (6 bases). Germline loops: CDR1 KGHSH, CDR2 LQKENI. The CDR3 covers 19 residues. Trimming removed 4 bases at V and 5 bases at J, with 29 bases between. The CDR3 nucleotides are TGTGCCAGCTCACTCAGAAACACCAAAATGGCAGGGGCTGGGGAGACCCAGTACTTC. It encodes CASSLRNTKMAGAGETQYF.

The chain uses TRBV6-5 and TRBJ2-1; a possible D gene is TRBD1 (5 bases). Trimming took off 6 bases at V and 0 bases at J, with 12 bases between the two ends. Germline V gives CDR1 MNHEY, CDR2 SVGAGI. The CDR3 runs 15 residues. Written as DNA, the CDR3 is TGTGCCAGCAGCCTGACAGCCAGCTCCTACAATGAGCAGTTCTTC. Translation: CASSLTASSYNEQFF.

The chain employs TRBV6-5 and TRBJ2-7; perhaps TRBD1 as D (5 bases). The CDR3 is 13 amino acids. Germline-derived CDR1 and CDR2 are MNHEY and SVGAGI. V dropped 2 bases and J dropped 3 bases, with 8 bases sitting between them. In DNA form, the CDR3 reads TGTGCCAGCAGTTACGACAGCAACTACGAGCAGTACTTC. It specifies CASSYDSNYEQYF.

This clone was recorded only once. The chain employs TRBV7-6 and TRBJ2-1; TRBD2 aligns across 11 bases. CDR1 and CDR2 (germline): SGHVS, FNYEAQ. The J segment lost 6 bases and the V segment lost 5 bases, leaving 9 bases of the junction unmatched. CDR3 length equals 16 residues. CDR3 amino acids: CASSRYSGRASNEQFF. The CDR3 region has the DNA TGTGCCAGCAGCAGATATAGCGGGAGGGCCTCCAATGAGCAGTTCTTC. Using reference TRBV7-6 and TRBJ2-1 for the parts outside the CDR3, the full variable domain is GAGVSQSPRYKVTKRGQDVALRCDPISGHVSLYWYRQALGQGPEFLTYFNYEAQQDKSGLPNDRFSAERPEGSISTLTIQRTEQRDSAMYRCASSRYSGRASNEQFFGPGTRLTVL.

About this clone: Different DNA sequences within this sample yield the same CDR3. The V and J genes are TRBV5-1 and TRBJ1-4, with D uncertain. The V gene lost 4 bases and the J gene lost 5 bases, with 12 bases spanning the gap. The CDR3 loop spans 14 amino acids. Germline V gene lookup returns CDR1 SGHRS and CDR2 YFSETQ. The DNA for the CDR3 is TGCGCCAGCAGCGGTGGTACAGAGAATGAAAAACTGTTTTTT. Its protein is CASSGGTENEKLFF. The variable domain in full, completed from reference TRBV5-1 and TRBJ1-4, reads KAGVTQTPRYLIKTRGQQVTLSCSPISGHRSVSWYQQTPGQGLQFLFEYFSETQRNKGNFPGRFSGRQFSNSRSEMNVSTLELGDSALYLCASSGGTENEKLFFGSGTQLSVL.

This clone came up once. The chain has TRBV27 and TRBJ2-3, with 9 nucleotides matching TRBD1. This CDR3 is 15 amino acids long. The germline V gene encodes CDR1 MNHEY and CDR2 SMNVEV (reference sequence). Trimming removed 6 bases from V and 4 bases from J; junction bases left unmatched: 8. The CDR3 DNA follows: TGTGCCAGCAGCCAAGGACAGGGGAGCGCAGATACGCAGTATTTT. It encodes CASSQGQGSADTQYF.

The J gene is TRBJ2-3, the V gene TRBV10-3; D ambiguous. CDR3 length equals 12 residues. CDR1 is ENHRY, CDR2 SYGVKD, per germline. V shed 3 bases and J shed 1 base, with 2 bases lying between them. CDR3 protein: CAISDGTDTQYF. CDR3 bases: TGTGCCATCAGTGATGGCACAGATACGCAGTATTTT.

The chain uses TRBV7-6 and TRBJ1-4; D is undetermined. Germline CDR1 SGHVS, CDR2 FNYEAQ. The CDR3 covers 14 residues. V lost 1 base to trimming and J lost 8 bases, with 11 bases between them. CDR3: CASSLEPVFEKLFF. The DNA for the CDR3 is TGTGCCAGCAGCTTAGAACCGGTTTTCGAAAAACTGTTTTTT.

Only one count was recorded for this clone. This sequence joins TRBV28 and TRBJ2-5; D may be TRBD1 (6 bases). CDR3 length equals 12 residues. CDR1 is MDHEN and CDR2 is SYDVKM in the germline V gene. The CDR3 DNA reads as TGTAGCACAGGGAGTCTCGGGGAGACCCAGTACTTC. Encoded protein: CSTGSLGETQYF.

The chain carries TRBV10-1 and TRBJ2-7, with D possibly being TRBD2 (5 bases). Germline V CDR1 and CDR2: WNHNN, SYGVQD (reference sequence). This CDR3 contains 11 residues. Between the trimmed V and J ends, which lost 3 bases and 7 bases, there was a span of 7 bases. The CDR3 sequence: CASSDSGEQYF. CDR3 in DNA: TGCGCCAGCAGTGACTCGGGGGAGCAGTACTTC.

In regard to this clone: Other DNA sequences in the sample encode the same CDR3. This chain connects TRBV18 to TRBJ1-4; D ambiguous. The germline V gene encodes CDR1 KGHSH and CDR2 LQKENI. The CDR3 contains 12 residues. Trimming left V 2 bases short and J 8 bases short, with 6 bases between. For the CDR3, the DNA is TGTGCCAGCTCACCAGGGGAGGAAAAACTGTTTTTT. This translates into CASSPGEEKLFF.

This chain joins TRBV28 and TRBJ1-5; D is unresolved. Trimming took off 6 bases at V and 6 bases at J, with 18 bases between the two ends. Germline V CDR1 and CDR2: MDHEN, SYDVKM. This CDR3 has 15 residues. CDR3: CASRTPGGKGQPQHF. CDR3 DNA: TGTGCCAGCAGAACCCCGGGAGGGAAGGGTCAGCCCCAGCATTTT.

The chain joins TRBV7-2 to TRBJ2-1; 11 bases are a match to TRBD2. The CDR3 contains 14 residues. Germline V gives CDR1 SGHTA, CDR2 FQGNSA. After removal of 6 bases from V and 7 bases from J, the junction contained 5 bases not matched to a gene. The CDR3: CASRTSGSRNEQFF. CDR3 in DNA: TGTGCCAGCAGAACTAGCGGGAGTCGGAATGAGCAGTTCTTC.

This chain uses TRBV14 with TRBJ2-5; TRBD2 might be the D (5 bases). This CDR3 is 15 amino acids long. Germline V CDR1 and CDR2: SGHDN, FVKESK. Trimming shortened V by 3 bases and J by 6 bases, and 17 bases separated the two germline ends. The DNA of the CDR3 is TGTGCCAGCAGCCATAATACGGGAATTAGTAAGACCCAGTACTTC. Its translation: CASSHNTGISKTQYF.

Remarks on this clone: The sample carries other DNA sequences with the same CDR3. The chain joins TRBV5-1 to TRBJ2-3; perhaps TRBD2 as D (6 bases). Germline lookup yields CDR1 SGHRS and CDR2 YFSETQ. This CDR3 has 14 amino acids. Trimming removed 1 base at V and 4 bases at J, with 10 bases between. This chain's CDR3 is CASSLLSSADTQYF. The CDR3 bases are TGCGCCAGCAGCTTGTTGTCTAGCGCAGATACGCAGTATTTT.